The following is a T cell receptor beta chain sequence with its context. Its antigen is not known. Trimming removed 1 base from V and 2 bases from J, with 8 bases in between. The CDR3 is made up of 14 amino acids. The germline V gene encodes CDR1 MGHRA and CDR2 YSYEKL. The PCR ran on 60 Vbeta and 13 Jbeta primers. The assay was immunoSEQ multiplex PCR, and TCRdb's table has in-frame clones only and misses some. The profile shows 100,000 to 150,000 clones, over 65% of them singletons. The sample is drawn from a study of cytomegalovirus exposure and HLA in healthy donors. General study points: Fewer N-insertions (relative to the approximately 700-donor mean) were reportedly seen in an Asian-associated ancestry cluster in a later analysis. In presence/absence analyses, roughly uniform sequencing depth across donors was assumed.

The sequenced sample consisted of PBMCs. This sequence originates from a man between 18 and 29 years old in good health and CMV-seropositive. This chain connects TRBV4-1 to TRBJ2-5, with D unclear. The CDR3 nucleotides read TGCGCCAGCAGCCAAGTCACCTATCAAGAGACCCAGTACTTC. It codes for CASSQVTYQETQYF.